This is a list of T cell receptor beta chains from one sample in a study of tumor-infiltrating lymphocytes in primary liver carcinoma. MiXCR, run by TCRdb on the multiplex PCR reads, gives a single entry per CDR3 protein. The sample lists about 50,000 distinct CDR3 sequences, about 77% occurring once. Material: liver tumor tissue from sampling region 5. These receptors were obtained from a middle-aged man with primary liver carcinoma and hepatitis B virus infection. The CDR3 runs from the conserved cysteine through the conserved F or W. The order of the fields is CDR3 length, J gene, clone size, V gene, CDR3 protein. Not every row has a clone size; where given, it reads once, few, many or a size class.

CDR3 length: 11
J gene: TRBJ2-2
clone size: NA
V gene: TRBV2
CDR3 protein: CSSSFSGEPFF

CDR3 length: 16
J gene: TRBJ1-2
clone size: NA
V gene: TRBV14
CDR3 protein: CASSQPGQGVRYGYTF

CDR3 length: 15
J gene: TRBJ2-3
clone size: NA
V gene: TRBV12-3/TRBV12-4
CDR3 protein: CASSPSGGRTDTQYF

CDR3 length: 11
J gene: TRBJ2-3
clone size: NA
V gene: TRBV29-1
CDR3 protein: CGFGGTDTEYF

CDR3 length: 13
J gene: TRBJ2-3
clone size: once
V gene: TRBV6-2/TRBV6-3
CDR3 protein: CANSPMRDGRQYF

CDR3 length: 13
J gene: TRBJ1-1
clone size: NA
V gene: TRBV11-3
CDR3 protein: CASSYVVNTEAFF

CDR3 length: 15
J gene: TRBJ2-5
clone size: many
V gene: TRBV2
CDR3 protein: CAGSSARGGTKTQYF

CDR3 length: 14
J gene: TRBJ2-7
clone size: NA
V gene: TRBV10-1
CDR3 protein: CASSPGGVICEQYF

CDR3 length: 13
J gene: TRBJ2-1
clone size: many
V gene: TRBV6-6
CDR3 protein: CASTSQSYNEQFF

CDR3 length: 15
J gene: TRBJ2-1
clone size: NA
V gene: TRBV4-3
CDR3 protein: CASNQFQGASDEQFF

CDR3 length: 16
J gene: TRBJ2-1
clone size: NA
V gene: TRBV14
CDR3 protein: CASCAVVGWVNNEQFF

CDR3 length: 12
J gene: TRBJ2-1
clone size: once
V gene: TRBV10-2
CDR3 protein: CASGFDQNEQFF

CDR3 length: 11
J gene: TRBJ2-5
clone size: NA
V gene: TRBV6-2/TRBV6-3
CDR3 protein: CASRNGETQYF

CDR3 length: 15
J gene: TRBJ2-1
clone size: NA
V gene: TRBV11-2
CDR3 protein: CASSLNGPLDNEHFF

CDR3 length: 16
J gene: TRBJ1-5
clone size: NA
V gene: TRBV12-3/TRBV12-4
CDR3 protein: CASSSPEWMSNQPQRF

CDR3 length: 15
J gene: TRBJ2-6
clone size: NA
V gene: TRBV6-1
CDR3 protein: CASNFGTSGIDVLTF

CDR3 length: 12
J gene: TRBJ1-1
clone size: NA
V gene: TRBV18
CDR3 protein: CASSPGWTEAFF

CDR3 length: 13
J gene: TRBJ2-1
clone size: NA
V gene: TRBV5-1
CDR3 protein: CANSLGLAGEELF

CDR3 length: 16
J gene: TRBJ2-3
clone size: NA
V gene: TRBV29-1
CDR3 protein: CSGIRDRPSTGDTQYF

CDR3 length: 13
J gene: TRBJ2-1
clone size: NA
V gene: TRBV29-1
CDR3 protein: CSTDPGGGNEQFF

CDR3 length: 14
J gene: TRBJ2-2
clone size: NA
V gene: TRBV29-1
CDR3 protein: CSVLGPGPTWELFF

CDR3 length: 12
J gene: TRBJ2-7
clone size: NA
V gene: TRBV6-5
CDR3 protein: CATSSSGYEHYF

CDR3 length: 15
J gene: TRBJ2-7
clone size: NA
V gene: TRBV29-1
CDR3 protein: CSAMTSGTTPYERYF

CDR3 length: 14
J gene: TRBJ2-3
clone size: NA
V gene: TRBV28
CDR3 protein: CASRRRQGTDTQYF

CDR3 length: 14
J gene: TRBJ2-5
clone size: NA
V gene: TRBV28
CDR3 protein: CASMRGTAQETQYF

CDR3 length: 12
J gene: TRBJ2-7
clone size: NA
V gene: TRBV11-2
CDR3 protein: CTSSPRGYEQYF

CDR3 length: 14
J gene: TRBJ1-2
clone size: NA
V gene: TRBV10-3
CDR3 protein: CAFSESWQGSGCTF

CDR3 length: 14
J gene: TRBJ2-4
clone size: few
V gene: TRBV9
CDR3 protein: CASSVGQGLDIQYF

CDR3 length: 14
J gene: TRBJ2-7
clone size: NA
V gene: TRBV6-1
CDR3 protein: CANNTGTGPYEQYF

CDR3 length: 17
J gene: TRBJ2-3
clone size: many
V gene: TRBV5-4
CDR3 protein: CASSAPGTSAGGVTQYF

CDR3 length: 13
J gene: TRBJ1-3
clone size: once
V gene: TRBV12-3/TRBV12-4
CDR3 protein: CVNSSLSGNTIYF

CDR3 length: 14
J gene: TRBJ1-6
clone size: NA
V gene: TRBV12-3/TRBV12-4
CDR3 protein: CVSSLTVQGSPLHF

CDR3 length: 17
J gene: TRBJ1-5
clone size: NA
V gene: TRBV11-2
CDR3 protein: CANSLVGVTRSNQPQHF

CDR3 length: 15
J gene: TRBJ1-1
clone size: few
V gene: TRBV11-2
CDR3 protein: CASSGNLKVNTEAFF

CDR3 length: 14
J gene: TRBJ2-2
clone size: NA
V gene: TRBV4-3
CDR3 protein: CASNQVGGTGELSF

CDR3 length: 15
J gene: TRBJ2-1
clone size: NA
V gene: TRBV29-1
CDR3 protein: CSVGGPTRESYEQFF

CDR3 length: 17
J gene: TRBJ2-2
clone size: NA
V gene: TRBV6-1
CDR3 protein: CASSPLRSLVGERELFF

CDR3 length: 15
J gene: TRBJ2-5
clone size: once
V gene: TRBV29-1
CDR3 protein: CSVRISGSWVETQYF

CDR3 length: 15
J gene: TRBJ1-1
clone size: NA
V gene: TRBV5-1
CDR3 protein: CASSVNRVTDTKAFF

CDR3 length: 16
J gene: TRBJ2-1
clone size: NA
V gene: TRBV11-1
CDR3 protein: CASGPRVADSYKEQFF

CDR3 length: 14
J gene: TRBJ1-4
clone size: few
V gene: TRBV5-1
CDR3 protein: CASSLAPDRRGVFF